These T cell receptor beta chains were read from a single sample in a study of cytomegalovirus exposure and HLA in healthy donors. Measured with immunoSEQ multiplex PCR; TCRdb has only the in-frame clones, and not every one. The table has 55,000 to 80,000 clones, around four fifths seen once. Sequenced sample: PBMCs. These receptor sequences come from a young woman in good health and CMV-seropositive. CDR3s include the opening cysteine and the closing phenylalanine or tryptophan. D genes are given only for firm matches. Expanded clones are given a class, and other clones once, few, many or no size at all.

TRBJ2-1 | TRBV5-6 | NA | once | CASSLDVGGEQFF | TGTGCCAGCAGCTTGGATGTGGGCGGGGAGCAGTTCTTC
TRBJ1-1 | TRBV28 | NA | NA | CASSPGGLNTEAFF | TGTGCCAGCAGTCCCGGCGGTTTGAACACTGAAGCTTTCTTT
TRBJ2-7 | TRBV7-9 | TRBD1 | NA | CASSPTPGQEDYEQYF | TGTGCCAGCAGCCCAACCCCGGGACAGGAAGACTACGAGCAGTACTTC
TRBJ2-1 | TRBV9 | NA | NA | CASSVGGADNEQFF | TGTGCCAGCAGCGTAGGCGGGGCGGACAATGAGCAGTTCTTC
TRBJ2-7 | TRBV28 | NA | NA | CASGSSYEQYF | TGTGCCAGCGGGAGCTCCTACGAGCAGTACTTC
TRBJ2-1 | TRBV29-1 | NA | NA | CSVHGQALLSYNEQFF | TGCAGCGTTCATGGCCAGGCTCTCCTCTCCTACAATGAGCAGTTCTTC
TRBJ2-1 | TRBV4-1 | TRBD2 | NA | CASSQPSGRSDEQFF | TGCGCCAGCAGCCAACCTAGCGGGAGATCGGATGAGCAGTTCTTC
TRBJ1-5 | TRBV5-1 | NA | NA | CASSFPPGIEMEPQHF | TGCGCCAGCAGCTTCCCTCCAGGGATCGAAATGGAGCCCCAGCATTTT
TRBJ1-1 | TRBV29-1 | NA | once | CSVDSINRHLNTEAFF | TGCAGCGTTGACTCGATCAACCGACACTTGAACACTGAAGCTTTCTTT
TRBJ2-7 | TRBV19 | NA | NA | CASSIRESFYEQYF | TGTGCCAGTAGTATCCGAGAGAGTTTCTACGAGCAGTACTTC
TRBJ2-5 | TRBV5-1 | NA | NA | CASSLGPGSQETQYF | TGCGCCAGCAGCTTGGGTCCAGGTTCCCAAGAGACCCAGTACTTC
TRBJ1-2 | TRBV7-9 | NA | NA | CASSLGLDYGYTF | TGTGCCAGCAGCTTGGGTCTAGACTATGGCTACACCTTC
TRBJ2-1 | TRBV7-7 | NA | NA | CASSSDSLTEQFF | TGTGCTAGCAGCTCAGACAGCCTCACTGAGCAGTTCTTC
TRBJ2-2 | TRBV5-1 | TRBD1 | NA | CASSLTGTGATGELFF | TGCGCCAGCAGCTTGACCGGGACAGGGGCCACCGGGGAGCTGTTTTTT
TRBJ2-3 | TRBV1 | NA | NA | CTSSQDPGLSSTDTQYF | TGCACCAGCAGCCAAGATCCAGGACTCTCTAGCACAGATACGCAGTATTTT
TRBJ1-4 | TRBV2 | NA | NA | CASSLTGTEKLFF | TGTGCCAGCAGTCTCACAGGGACTGAAAAACTGTTTTTT
TRBJ2-7 | TRBV6-5 | TRBD1 | NA | CASSIDRGREQYF | TGTGCCAGCAGTATCGACAGGGGTCGCGAGCAGTACTTC
TRBJ1-1 | TRBV5-6 | TRBD1 | few | CASSLVTGALSTEAFF | TGTGCCAGCAGCTTGGTGACAGGGGCGCTGAGCACTGAAGCTTTCTTT
TRBJ2-5 | TRBV25-1 | NA | NA | CASTLQETQYF | TGTGCCAGCACCCTGCAGGAGACCCAGTACTTC
TRBJ2-3 | TRBV4-2 | TRBD2 | NA | CASSQERGLAMYF | TGTGCCAGCAGCCAAGAGAGGGGACTAGCGATGTATTTT
TRBJ1-5 | TRBV28 | NA | NA | CASSFGGNQPQHF | TGTGCCAGCAGTTTCGGCGGAAATCAGCCCCAGCATTTT
TRBJ2-2 | TRBV25-1 | TRBD2 | few | CASTLSGKPGELFF | TGTGCCAGCACCCTTAGCGGGAAACCCGGGGAGCTGTTTTTT
TRBJ2-6 | TRBV6-5 | NA | NA | CASSYAQGSNVLTF | TGTGCCAGCAGTTACGCGCAGGGGTCCAACGTCCTGACTTTC
TRBJ1-1 | TRBV4-3 | NA | few | CASSQGFGNTEAFF | TGCGCCAGCAGCCAAGGGTTCGGGAACACTGAAGCTTTCTTT
TRBJ2-1 | TRBV2 | TRBD2 | few | CASSPTSGASPEQFF | TGTGCCAGCAGTCCAACTAGCGGGGCTTCTCCTGAGCAGTTCTTC
TRBJ2-2 | TRBV6-5 | TRBD2 | NA | CASSSLGGTGELFF | TGTGCCAGCAGTTCACTGGGGGGGACCGGGGAGCTGTTTTTT
TRBJ1-4 | TRBV27 | TRBD1 | NA | CANRTGGGEKLFF | TGTGCCAACCGGACAGGGGGCGGAGAAAAACTGTTTTTT
TRBJ2-1 | TRBV7-9 | NA | NA | CASSLTPRSSYNEQFF | TGTGCCAGCAGCTTAACGCCCCGGAGCTCCTACAATGAGCAGTTCTTC
TRBJ2-5 | TRBV7-2 | TRBD1 | NA | CASSRDRGEETQYF | TGTGCCAGCAGCCGGGACAGGGGAGAGGAGACCCAGTACTTC
TRBJ2-4 | TRBV9 | NA | NA | CASSVGLAKNIQYF | TGTGCCAGCAGCGTCGGACTAGCCAAAAACATTCAGTACTTC
TRBJ2-1 | TRBV4-2 | TRBD2 | NA | CASSQGLSGRGGNEQFF | TGTGCCAGCAGCCAAGGTCTTAGCGGGAGGGGAGGTAATGAGCAGTTCTTC
TRBJ1-2 | TRBV28 | NA | NA | CASRYVPRGRGYTF | TGTGCCAGCAGATACGTTCCCCGGGGGAGAGGCTACACCTTC
TRBJ2-1 | TRBV20-1 | TRBD2 | NA | CSAGTSGRQFF | TGCAGTGCTGGAACTAGCGGGAGACAGTTCTTC
TRBJ1-1 | TRBV27 | NA | NA | CASSLSIREGTLVTEAFF | TGTGCCAGCAGTTTATCGATACGGGAAGGGACACTTGTCACTGAAGCTTTCTTT
TRBJ1-1 | TRBV30 | TRBD1 | few | CAWSVRAGGTEAFF | TGTGCCTGGAGTGTACGGGCAGGGGGTACTGAAGCTTTCTTT
TRBJ2-7 | TRBV6-1 | TRBD2 | NA | CASSDRKLAGVSYEQYF | TGTGCCAGCAGTGACCGAAAACTAGCGGGAGTCTCCTACGAGCAGTACTTC
TRBJ2-7 | TRBV10-2 | NA | NA | CASSEGFTGYEQYF | TGCGCCAGCAGTGAGGGATTTACAGGGTACGAGCAGTACTTC
TRBJ1-1 | TRBV19 | NA | few | CASSMWAGDTEAFF | TGTGCCAGTAGTATGTGGGCGGGAGATACTGAAGCTTTCTTT
TRBJ2-7 | TRBV27 | NA | once | CASSFSGEQYF | TGTGCCAGCAGTTTTTCGGGCGAGCAGTACTTC
TRBJ2-3 | TRBV4-1 | NA | NA | CASSQGGGNEDTQYF | TGCGCCAGCAGCCAAGGCGGCGGGAACGAAGATACGCAGTATTTT
TRBJ2-3 | TRBV9 | NA | NA | CASSVVADTTDTQYF | TGTGCCAGCAGCGTAGTGGCGGACACCACAGATACGCAGTATTTT